This paragraph covers one TCR beta chain sequence. The germline CDR1 and CDR2 sequences are LGHNT and FRNRAP. The CDR3 length is 13 residues. Deletions cut 2 bases from V and 5 bases from J, with 9 bases between. In the authors' workflow: The authors estimated nucleated cell counts from reference gene primer amplification. Profiling relied on immunoSEQ multiplex PCR, and the TCRdb table lists in-frame clones only, not all of them. The V and J calls and clone size come from that table; D and trimming were worked out from the DNA. The table has hundreds of thousands of clones, approximately 86% seen once. The data belong to a study of blood T cell repertoires in COVID-19.

The receptor's source is a woman younger than 45 with acute COVID-19. J is TRBJ1-1 and V is TRBV12-5, with D unresolved. What was sequenced was PBMCs or T cells enriched from blood (not recorded which). The CDR3 nucleotides read TGTGCTAGTGGTTTGCTGTCGAGGACTGAAGCTTTCTTT. It is translated as CASGLLSRTEAFF.